Listed here is a single T cell receptor beta chain. The entry originates in a study of blood T cell repertoires in COVID-19. Study summary: The analysed material was cDNA or gDNA that came from T cells, B-cell-depleted T cells, or PBMCs.

Measured with immunoSEQ multiplex PCR; TCRdb has only the in-frame clones, and not every one. The table lists roughly 150,000 clones, under 85% of them singletons. Germline values: CDR1 SGHTA, CDR2 FQGTGA. The CDR3 contains 14 residues. With 4 bases removed from V and 0 bases from J, the gap between germline ends came to 8 bases. The material sequenced was peripheral blood. The chain carries TRBV7-3 and TRBJ2-3; D may be TRBD1 (5 bases). The sequence derives from a man older than 75 with COVID-19, enrolled during active disease. CDR3 nucleotides: TGTGCCAGCAGCTCTGACAGTAGCACAGATACGCAGTATTTT. It is translated as CASSSDSSTDTQYF.